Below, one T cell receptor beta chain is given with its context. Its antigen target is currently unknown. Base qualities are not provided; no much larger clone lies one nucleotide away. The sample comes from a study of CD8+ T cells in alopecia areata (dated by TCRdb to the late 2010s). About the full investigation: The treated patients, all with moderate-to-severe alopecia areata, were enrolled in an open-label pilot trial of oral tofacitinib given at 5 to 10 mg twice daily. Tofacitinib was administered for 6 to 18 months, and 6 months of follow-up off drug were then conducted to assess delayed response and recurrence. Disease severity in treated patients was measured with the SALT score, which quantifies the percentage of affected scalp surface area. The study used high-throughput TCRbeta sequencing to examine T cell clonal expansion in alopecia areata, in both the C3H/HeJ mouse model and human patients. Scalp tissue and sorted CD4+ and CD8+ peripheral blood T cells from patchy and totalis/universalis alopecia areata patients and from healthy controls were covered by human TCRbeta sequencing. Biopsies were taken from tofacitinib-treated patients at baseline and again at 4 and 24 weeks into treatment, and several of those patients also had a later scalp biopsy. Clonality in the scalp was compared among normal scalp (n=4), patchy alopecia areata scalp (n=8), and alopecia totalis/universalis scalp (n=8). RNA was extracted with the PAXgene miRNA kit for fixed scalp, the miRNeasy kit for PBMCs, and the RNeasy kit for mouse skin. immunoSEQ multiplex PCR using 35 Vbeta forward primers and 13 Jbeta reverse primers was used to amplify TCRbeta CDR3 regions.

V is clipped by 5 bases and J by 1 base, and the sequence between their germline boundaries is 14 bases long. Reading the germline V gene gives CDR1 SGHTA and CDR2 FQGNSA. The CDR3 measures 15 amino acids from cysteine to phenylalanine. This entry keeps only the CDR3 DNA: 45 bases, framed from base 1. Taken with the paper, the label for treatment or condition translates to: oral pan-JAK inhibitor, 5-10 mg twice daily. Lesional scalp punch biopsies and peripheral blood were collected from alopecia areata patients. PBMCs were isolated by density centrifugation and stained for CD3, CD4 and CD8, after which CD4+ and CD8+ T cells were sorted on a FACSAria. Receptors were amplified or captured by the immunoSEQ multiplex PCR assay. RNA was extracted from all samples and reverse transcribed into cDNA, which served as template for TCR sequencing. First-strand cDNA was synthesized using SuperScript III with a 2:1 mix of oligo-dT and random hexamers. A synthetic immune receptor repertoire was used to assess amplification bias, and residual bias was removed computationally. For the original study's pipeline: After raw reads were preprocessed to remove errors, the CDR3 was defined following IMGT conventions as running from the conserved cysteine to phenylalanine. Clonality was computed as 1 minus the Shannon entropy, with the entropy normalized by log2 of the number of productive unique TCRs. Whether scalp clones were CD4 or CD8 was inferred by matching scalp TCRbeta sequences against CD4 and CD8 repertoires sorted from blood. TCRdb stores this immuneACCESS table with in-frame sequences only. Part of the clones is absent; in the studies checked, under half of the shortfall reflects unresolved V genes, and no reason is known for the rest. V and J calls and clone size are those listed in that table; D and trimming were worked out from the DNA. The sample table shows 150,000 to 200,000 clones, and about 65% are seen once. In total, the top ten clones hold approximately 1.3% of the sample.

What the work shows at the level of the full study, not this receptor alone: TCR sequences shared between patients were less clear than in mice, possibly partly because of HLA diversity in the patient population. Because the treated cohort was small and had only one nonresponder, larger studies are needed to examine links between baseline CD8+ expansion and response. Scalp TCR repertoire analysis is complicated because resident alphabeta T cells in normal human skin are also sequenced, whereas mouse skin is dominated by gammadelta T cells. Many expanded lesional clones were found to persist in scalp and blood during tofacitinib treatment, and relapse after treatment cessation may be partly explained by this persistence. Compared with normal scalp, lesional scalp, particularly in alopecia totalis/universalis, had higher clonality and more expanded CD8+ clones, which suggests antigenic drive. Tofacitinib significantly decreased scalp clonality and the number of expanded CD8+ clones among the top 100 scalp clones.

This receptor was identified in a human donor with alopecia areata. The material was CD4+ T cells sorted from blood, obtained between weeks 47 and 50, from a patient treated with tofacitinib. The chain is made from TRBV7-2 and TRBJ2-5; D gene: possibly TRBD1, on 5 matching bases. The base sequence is TGTGCCAGCAGCGTAGGGTTGCAGGGCCAAGAGACCCAGTACTTC. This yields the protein CASSVGLQGQETQYF.